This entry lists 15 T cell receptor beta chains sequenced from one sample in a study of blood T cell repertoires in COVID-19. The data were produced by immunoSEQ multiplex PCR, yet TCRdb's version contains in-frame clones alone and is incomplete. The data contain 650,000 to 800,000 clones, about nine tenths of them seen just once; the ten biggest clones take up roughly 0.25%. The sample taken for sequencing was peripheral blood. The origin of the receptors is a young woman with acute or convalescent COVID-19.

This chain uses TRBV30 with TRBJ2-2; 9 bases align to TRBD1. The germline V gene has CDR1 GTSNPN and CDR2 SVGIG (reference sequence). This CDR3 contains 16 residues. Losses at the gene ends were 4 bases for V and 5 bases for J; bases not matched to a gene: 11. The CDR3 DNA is TGTGCCTGGACCGGGACAGGGTTGAGATATACCGGGGAGCTGTTTTTT. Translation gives CAWTGTGLRYTGELFF. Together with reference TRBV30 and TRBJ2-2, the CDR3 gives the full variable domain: SQTIHQWPATLVQPVGSPLSLECTVEGTSNPNLYWYRQAAGRGLQLLFYSVGIGQISSEVPQNLSASRPQDRQFILSSKKLLLSDSGFYLCAWTGTGLRYTGELFFGEGSRLTVL.

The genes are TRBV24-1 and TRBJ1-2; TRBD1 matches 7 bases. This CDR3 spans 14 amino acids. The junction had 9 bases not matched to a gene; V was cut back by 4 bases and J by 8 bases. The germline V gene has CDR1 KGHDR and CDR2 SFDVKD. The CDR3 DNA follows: TGTGCCACCAGTGACTTTAACAGGGGCGGAGGCTACACCTTC. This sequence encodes CATSDFNRGGGYTF.

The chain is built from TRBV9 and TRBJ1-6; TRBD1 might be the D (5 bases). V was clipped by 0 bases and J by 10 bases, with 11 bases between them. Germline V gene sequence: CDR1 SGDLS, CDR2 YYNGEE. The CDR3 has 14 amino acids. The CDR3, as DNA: TGTGCCAGCAGCGTAGGTGGAGGGGTCTCACCCCTCCACTTT. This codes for CASSVGGGVSPLHF.

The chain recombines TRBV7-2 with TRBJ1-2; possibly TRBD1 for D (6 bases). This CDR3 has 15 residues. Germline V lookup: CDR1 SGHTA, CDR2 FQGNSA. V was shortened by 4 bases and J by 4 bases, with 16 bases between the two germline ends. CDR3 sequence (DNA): TGTGCCAGCAGCTCCGCTGGGGGGGGCCTCTATGGCTACACCTTC. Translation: CASSSAGGGLYGYTF.

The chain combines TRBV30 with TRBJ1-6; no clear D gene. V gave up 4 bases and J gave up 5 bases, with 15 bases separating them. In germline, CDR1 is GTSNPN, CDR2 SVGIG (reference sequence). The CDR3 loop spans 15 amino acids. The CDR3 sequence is CAWTAERLNNSPLHF. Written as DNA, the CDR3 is TGTGCCTGGACTGCGGAAAGGCTTAATAATTCACCCCTCCACTTT.

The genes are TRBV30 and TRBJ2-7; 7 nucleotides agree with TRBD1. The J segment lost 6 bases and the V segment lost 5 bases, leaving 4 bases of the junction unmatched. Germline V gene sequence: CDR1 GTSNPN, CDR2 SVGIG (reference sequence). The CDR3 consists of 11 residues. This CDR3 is CAWGPGGEQYF. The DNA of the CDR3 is TGTGCCTGGGGGCCAGGGGGCGAGCAGTACTTC.

This CDR3 is CASSSSGGFYNEQFF. The CDR3 DNA is TGTGCCAGCAGCTCTAGCGGGGGATTCTACAATGAGCAGTTCTTC. This sequence joins TRBV9 and TRBJ2-1; 10 nucleotides match TRBD2. CDR1 is SGDLS and CDR2 is YYNGEE in the germline V gene. The V gene end was trimmed by 4 bases and the J gene end by 3 bases; junction bases not matched to a gene: 4. CDR3 size: 15 residues.

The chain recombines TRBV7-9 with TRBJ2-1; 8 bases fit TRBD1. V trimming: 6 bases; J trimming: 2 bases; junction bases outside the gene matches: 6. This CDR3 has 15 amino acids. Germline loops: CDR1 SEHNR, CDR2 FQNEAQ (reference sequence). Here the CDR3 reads CASRLQGVPYNEQFF. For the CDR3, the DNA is TGTGCCAGCAGGTTACAGGGGGTCCCCTACAATGAGCAGTTCTTC.

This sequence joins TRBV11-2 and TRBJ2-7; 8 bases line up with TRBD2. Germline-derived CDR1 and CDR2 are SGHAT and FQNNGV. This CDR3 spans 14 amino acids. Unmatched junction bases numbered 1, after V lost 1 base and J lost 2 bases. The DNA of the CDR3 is TGTGCCAGCAGCTTAGCGGGGGGGGCCTACGAGCAGTACTTC. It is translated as CASSLAGGAYEQYF.

CDR3 loop: CASSYSNTEAFF. The CDR3 bases are TGTGCCAGCAGTTATAGTAACACTGAAGCTTTCTTT. V and J are TRBV6-5 and TRBJ1-1, with D hard to call. The CDR3 consists of 12 residues. Germline V gives CDR1 MNHEY, CDR2 SVGAGI. The V end was cut by 3 bases, the J end by 2 bases, with 4 bases between.

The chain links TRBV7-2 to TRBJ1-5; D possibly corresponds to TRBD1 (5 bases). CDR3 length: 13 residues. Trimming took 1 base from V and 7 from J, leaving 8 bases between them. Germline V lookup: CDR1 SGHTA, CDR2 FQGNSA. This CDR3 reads CASSLGQGQPQHF. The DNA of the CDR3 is TGTGCCAGCAGCTTAGGGCAGGGACAGCCCCAGCATTTT.

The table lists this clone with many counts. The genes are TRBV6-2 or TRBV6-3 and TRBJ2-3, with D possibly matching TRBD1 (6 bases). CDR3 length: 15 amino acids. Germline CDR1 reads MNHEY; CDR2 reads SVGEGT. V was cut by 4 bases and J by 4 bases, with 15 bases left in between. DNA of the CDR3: TGTGCCAGCAGTTCGGAGTTGGGGGCGGCAGATACGCAGTATTTT. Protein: CASSSELGAADTQYF.

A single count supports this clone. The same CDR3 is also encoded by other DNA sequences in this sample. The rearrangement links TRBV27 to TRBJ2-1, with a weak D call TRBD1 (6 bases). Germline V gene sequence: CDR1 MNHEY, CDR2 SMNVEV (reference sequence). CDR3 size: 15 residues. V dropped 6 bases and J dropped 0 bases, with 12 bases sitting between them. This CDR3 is CASRLGGSSYNEQFF. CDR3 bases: TGTGCCAGCAGACTAGGGGGAAGCTCCTACAATGAGCAGTTCTTC.

DNA of the CDR3: TGTGCCAGCAGCTTGGGAGGGTTGGGGGGCTACACCTTC. The encoded protein is CASSLGGLGGYTF. The V gene is TRBV5-6, the J gene TRBJ1-2; D is unresolved. This CDR3 is built from 13 residues. With 0 bases removed from V and 8 bases from J, the gap between germline ends came to 11 bases. The V gene's germline CDR1 is SGHDT and CDR2 YYEEEE.

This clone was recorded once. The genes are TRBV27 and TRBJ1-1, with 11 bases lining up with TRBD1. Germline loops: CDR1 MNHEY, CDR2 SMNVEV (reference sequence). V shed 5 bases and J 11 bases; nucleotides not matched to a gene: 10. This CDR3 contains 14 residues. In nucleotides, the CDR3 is TGTGCCAGCAGTCAAGCGGGACAGGGGGTGACGGCTTTCTTT. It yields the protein CASSQAGQGVTAFF.